These 10 T cell receptor beta chains originate from one sample sequenced in a study of blood T cells in healthy people across ages. Primed by a sample-barcoded 5' primer and a J-beta primer mix, a second PCR proceeded for 7 to 11 cycles. TCRdb independently ran MiXCR on the 5' RACE reads; one entry per CDR3 protein. The sample has under 2 million distinct CDR3 sequences; about 31% are singletons. Sequenced: blood. The receptors were gathered from a woman under 40 in good health.

The rearrangement joins TRBV15 to TRBJ2-3; unclear D gene. CDR1 LNHNV and CDR2 YYDKDF come from the germline V gene (reference sequence). The CDR3 is 13 residues long. Trimming removed 5 bases at V and 1 base at J, with 7 bases between. CDR3 in DNA: TGTGCCACCAGCGGTGGGCGCACAGATACGCAGTATTTT. It translates to CATSGGRTDTQYF.

The CDR3 reads CAAGLYTF. CDR3 nucleotide sequence: TGTGCCGCGGGACTATACACCTTC. This chain joins TRBV28 and TRBJ1-2, with a possible D match to TRBD1 (5 bases). There are 8 residues in the CDR3. Germline V gene sequence: CDR1 MDHEN, CDR2 SYDVKM. V shed 11 bases and J shed 11 bases, with 9 bases lying between them.

A few counts support this clonotype. The rearrangement links TRBV5-1 to TRBJ2-7; D ambiguous. The germline V gene has CDR1 SGHRS and CDR2 YFSETQ. V dropped 0 bases and J dropped 3 bases, with 13 bases sitting between them. The CDR3 covers 15 residues. The CDR3 nucleotides are TGCGCCAGCAGCTTGGGGCAGCTCCTAGACTACGAGCAGTACTTC. As protein: CASSLGQLLDYEQYF.

This CDR3 reads CASSLADVSSYEQYF. The CDR3 bases are TGTGCCAGCAGCCTCGCCGATGTGAGCTCCTACGAGCAGTACTTC. This chain uses TRBV9 with TRBJ2-7; no definite D call. Deletions cut 4 bases from V and 0 bases from J, with 14 bases between. The CDR3 spans 15 residues. Germline values: CDR1 SGDLS, CDR2 YYNGEE.

The chain carries TRBV6-5 and TRBJ2-2; D is perhaps TRBD2 (6 bases). Germline V lookup: CDR1 MNHEY, CDR2 SVGAGI. Trimming removed 4 bases at V and 5 bases at J, with 20 bases between. This CDR3 spans 17 amino acids. CDR3 in DNA: TGTGCCAGCAGTTCCCTCGCGGGCCCGGGGGTGACCGGGGAGCTGTTTTTT. It encodes CASSSLAGPGVTGELFF.

This chain connects TRBV7-9 to TRBJ1-4; 8 bases line up with TRBD1. V lost 5 bases, J lost 1 base, and 9 bases stayed unmatched. This CDR3 spans 17 amino acids. CDR1 and CDR2 (germline): SEHNR, FQNEAQ (reference sequence). The CDR3 DNA is TGTGCCAGCAGCCGGATCCGGGACAGGCAAACTAATGAAAAACTGTTTTTT. Its translation: CASSRIRDRQTNEKLFF.

Ten or more counts support this clonotype. The CDR3 DNA is TGCGCCAGCAGTGACCCAAACTGGGGGGGAAAGACCCAGTACTTC. Translated, it gives CASSDPNWGGKTQYF. The V call is TRBV10-2, the J call TRBJ2-5, with 7 bases fitting TRBD2. Germline CDR1 and CDR2: WSHSY and SAAADI. After removal of 3 bases from V and 6 bases from J, the junction contained 10 bases not matched to a gene. The CDR3 is 15 residues long.

The V and J genes are TRBV11-2 and TRBJ2-7; the D gene is possibly TRBD1 (5 bases). V was cut by 5 bases and J by 6 bases, with 23 bases left in between. The CDR3 is 16 amino acids. Germline assignment: CDR1 SGHAT and CDR2 FQNNGV. The CDR3 spells CASSPRNGARDPEQYF. Here the CDR3 DNA reads TGTGCCAGCAGCCCAAGAAACGGAGCCAGGGATCCCGAGCAGTACTTC.

This clonotype was picked up a small number of times. CDR3 region: CASSLIGVAEQFF. The CDR3 bases are TGTGCCAGCAGTCTGATAGGTGTTGCTGAGCAGTTCTTC. This chain links TRBV7-2 with TRBJ2-1; D call uncertain. V lost 6 bases to trimming and J lost 9 bases, with 15 bases between them. Germline V gives CDR1 SGHTA, CDR2 FQGNSA. This CDR3 comprises 13 residues.

The chain has TRBV7-3 and TRBJ2-7, with 9 bases fitting TRBD2. Germline CDR1 reads SGHTA; CDR2 reads FQGTGA. V lost 2 bases and J lost 3; bases outside the gene matches: 2. CDR3 length: 14 amino acids. CDR3 DNA: TGTGCCAGCAGCTTACAGCGGGGGGACTACGAGCAGTACTTC. This encodes CASSLQRGDYEQYF.